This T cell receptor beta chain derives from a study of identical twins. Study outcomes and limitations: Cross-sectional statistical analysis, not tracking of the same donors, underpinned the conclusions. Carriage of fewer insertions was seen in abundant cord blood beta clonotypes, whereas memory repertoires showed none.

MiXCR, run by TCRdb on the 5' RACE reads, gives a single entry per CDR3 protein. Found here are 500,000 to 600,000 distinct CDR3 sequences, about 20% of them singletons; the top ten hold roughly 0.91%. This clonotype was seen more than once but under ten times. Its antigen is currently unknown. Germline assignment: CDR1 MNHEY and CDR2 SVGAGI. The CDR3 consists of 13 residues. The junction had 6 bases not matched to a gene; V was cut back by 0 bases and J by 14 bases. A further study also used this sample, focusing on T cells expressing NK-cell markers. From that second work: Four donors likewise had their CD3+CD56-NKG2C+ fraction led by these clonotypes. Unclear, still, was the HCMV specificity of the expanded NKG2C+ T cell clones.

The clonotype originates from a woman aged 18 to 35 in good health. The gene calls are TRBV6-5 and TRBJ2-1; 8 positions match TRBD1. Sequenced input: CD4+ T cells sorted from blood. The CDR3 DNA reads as TGTGCCAGCAGTTACTCCTTGACAGGGGCGAAGTTCTTC. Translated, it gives CASSYSLTGAKFF.